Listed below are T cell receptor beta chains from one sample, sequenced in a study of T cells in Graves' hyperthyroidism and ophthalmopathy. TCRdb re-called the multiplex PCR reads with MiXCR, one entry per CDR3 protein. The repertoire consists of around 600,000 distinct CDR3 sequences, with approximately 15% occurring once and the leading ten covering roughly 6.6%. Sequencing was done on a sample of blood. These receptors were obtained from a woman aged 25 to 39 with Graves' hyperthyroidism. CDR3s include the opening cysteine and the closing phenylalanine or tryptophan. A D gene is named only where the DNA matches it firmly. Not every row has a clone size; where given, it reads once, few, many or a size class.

CDR3 DNA: TGTGCCAGCAGCTCGACTAGCAGCAAAAACATTCAGTACTTC; CDR3 protein: CASSSTSSKNIQYF; V gene: TRBV3-1; J gene: TRBJ2-4; clone size: few; CDR3 length: 14; D gene: TRBD2
CDR3 DNA: TGTGCCAGCAGCACTAGCCTCGAGGGAGCCCGGTATGGCTACACCTTC; CDR3 protein: CASSTSLEGARYGYTF; V gene: TRBV11-2; J gene: TRBJ1-2; clone size: many; CDR3 length: 16; D gene: -
CDR3 DNA: TGTGCCAGCAGACCGGGGTCACAAGAGACCCAGTACTTC; CDR3 protein: CASRPGSQETQYF; V gene: TRBV28; J gene: TRBJ2-5; clone size: few; CDR3 length: 13; D gene: -
CDR3 DNA: TGTGCCAGCAGTTTGGGGACTAGCGGGAGGTACAGAGATACGCAGTATTTT; CDR3 protein: CASSLGTSGRYRDTQYF; V gene: TRBV27; J gene: TRBJ2-3; clone size: -; CDR3 length: 17; D gene: TRBD2
CDR3 DNA: TGTGCCAGCAGAGAAAGGGACACTGAAGCTTTCTTT; CDR3 protein: CASRERDTEAFF; V gene: TRBV28; J gene: TRBJ1-1; clone size: few; CDR3 length: 12; D gene: -
CDR3 DNA: TGCGCCAGCAGCCAAAGATCGGTGGGGACTGAAGCTTTCTTT; CDR3 protein: CASSQRSVGTEAFF; V gene: TRBV4-3; J gene: TRBJ1-1; clone size: few; CDR3 length: 14; D gene: -
CDR3 DNA: TGTGCTAGTGGTCCAAGGACAGGGGCAGACTACGAGCAGTACTTC; CDR3 protein: CASGPRTGADYEQYF; V gene: TRBV12-5; J gene: TRBJ2-7; clone size: many; CDR3 length: 15; D gene: TRBD1
CDR3 DNA: TGTGCCAGCAGTTGGGGAGGACCAACCGGGGAGCTGTTTTTT; CDR3 protein: CASSWGGPTGELFF; V gene: TRBV6-1; J gene: TRBJ2-2; clone size: -; CDR3 length: 14; D gene: -
CDR3 DNA: TGCGCCAGCAGCTTCCGGGAGGGGGGTCTAAATGAGCAGTCCTTC; CDR3 protein: CASSFREGGLNEQSF; V gene: TRBV5-1; J gene: TRBJ2-1; clone size: -; CDR3 length: 15; D gene: TRBD2
CDR3 DNA: TGTGCCAGCTCACCAGACCCGGGACAGGGGGCAGTGGAGCAGTACTTC; CDR3 protein: CASSPDPGQGAVEQYF; V gene: TRBV18; J gene: TRBJ2-7; clone size: many; CDR3 length: 16; D gene: TRBD1
CDR3 DNA: TGCGCCAGCAGCCGCCCCGGAGGCCTAAAGAATGAGCAGTTCTTC; CDR3 protein: CASSRPGGLKNEQFF; V gene: TRBV4-1; J gene: TRBJ2-1; clone size: -; CDR3 length: 15; D gene: -
CDR3 DNA: TGTGCCAGCAGCCAATGGGACAGAGCTAACTATGGCTACACCTTC; CDR3 protein: CASSQWDRANYGYTF; V gene: TRBV28; J gene: TRBJ1-2; clone size: few; CDR3 length: 15; D gene: TRBD1
CDR3 DNA: TGTGCCAGCAGCCAAGTTACCCTCGGCGGCTACACCTTC; CDR3 protein: CASSQVTLGGYTF; V gene: TRBV14; J gene: TRBJ1-2; clone size: many; CDR3 length: 13; D gene: -
CDR3 DNA: TGTGCCAGCAAAAGGGCCATCCAGGGTTCCTACGAGCAGTACTTC; CDR3 protein: CASKRAIQGSYEQYF; V gene: TRBV6-1; J gene: TRBJ2-7; clone size: -; CDR3 length: 15; D gene: -
CDR3 DNA: TGTGCCAGCAGCCAAGATCCGGGGACAACGAACACCGGGGAGCTGTTTTTT; CDR3 protein: CASSQDPGTTNTGELFF; V gene: TRBV3-1; J gene: TRBJ2-2; clone size: many; CDR3 length: 17; D gene: -
CDR3 DNA: TGTGCCATCAGTATAGACATCTCCTACAATGAGCAGTTCTTC; CDR3 protein: CAISIDISYNEQFF; V gene: TRBV10-3; J gene: TRBJ2-1; clone size: -; CDR3 length: 14; D gene: -
CDR3 DNA: TGTGCCAGCAGCGCCCAGACTAGGTCTTACGAGCAGTACTTC; CDR3 protein: CASSAQTRSYEQYF; V gene: TRBV7-9; J gene: TRBJ2-7; clone size: many; CDR3 length: 14; D gene: -
CDR3 DNA: TGCAGTGCTAGTGACAGGGGGCCGTGGGAGAACACTGAAGCTTTCTTT; CDR3 protein: CSASDRGPWENTEAFF; V gene: TRBV20-1; J gene: TRBJ1-1; clone size: many; CDR3 length: 16; D gene: TRBD1
CDR3 DNA: TGTGCCAGCAGAGTCGACAGCGAAAACATTCAGTACTTC; CDR3 protein: CASRVDSENIQYF; V gene: TRBV2; J gene: TRBJ2-4; clone size: few; CDR3 length: 13; D gene: -
CDR3 DNA: TGTGCCAGCAGGGGGACTAGCGGGAGGGCGGCGCTCACCGGGGAGCTGTTTTTT; CDR3 protein: CASRGTSGRAALTGELFF; V gene: TRBV2; J gene: TRBJ2-2; clone size: -; CDR3 length: 18; D gene: TRBD2
CDR3 DNA: TGTGCCAGCAGCTCAAGGGCGGGAGGGAAGTTGTACGAGCAGTACTTC; CDR3 protein: CASSSRAGGKLYEQYF; V gene: TRBV7-3; J gene: TRBJ2-7; clone size: -; CDR3 length: 16; D gene: TRBD2
CDR3 DNA: TGCGCCAGCAGCGTAACCTCGCCAGATACGCAGTATTTT; CDR3 protein: CASSVTSPDTQYF; V gene: TRBV5-1; J gene: TRBJ2-3; clone size: many; CDR3 length: 13; D gene: -
CDR3 DNA: TGCGCCAGCAGTGCCGACAGGGAAGGGCAGCCCCAGCATTTT; CDR3 protein: CASSADREGQPQHF; V gene: TRBV10-2; J gene: TRBJ1-5; clone size: few; CDR3 length: 14; D gene: TRBD1
CDR3 DNA: TGTGCTAGTGGTTTGGCGCCCCTGACTAGCGGGAACTTGAATGAGCAGTTCTTC; CDR3 protein: CASGLAPLTSGNLNEQFF; V gene: TRBV12-5; J gene: TRBJ2-1; clone size: many; CDR3 length: 18; D gene: TRBD2
CDR3 DNA: TGTGCCAGCAGAAATAGGACAGGCAACTATGGCTACACCTTC; CDR3 protein: CASRNRTGNYGYTF; V gene: TRBV12-3/TRBV12-4; J gene: TRBJ1-2; clone size: -; CDR3 length: 14; D gene: TRBD1
CDR3 DNA: TGCGCCAGCAGCTTGGGAAGCCAAGCCACCTACGAGCAGTACTTC; CDR3 protein: CASSLGSQATYEQYF; V gene: TRBV5-1; J gene: TRBJ2-7; clone size: many; CDR3 length: 15; D gene: -
CDR3 DNA: TGTGCCAGCAGCGTTCTGACTAGCGGGAGCGCAGATACGCAGTATTTT; CDR3 protein: CASSVLTSGSADTQYF; V gene: TRBV9; J gene: TRBJ2-3; clone size: few; CDR3 length: 16; D gene: TRBD2
CDR3 DNA: TGTGCCTGGAGTAAGGTCGGGGGAAGCACAGATACGCAGTATTTT; CDR3 protein: CAWSKVGGSTDTQYF; V gene: TRBV30; J gene: TRBJ2-3; clone size: many; CDR3 length: 15; D gene: -
CDR3 DNA: TGTGCCAGCTCCCTGGGGGGTTTGGGGTCCTACGAGCAGTACTTC; CDR3 protein: CASSLGGLGSYEQYF; V gene: TRBV9; J gene: TRBJ2-7; clone size: -; CDR3 length: 15; D gene: -
CDR3 DNA: TGTGCCACCCTGCTGGGCAGCACAGATACGCAGTATTTT; CDR3 protein: CATLLGSTDTQYF; V gene: TRBV6-2/TRBV6-3; J gene: TRBJ2-3; clone size: -; CDR3 length: 13; D gene: -
CDR3 DNA: TGTGCCAGCAGGATTGACCCAGTCAGGGAGACCCAGTACTTC; CDR3 protein: CASRIDPVRETQYF; V gene: TRBV2; J gene: TRBJ2-5; clone size: many; CDR3 length: 14; D gene: -
CDR3 DNA: TGTGCCAGCAGTCAATCCTGGAACACTGAAGCTTTCTTT; CDR3 protein: CASSQSWNTEAFF; V gene: TRBV7-3; J gene: TRBJ1-1; clone size: many; CDR3 length: 13; D gene: -
CDR3 DNA: TGTGCCAGCAGCCTAAGTAGCGGGAGTGCATACAATGAGCAGTTCTTC; CDR3 protein: CASSLSSGSAYNEQFF; V gene: TRBV7-2; J gene: TRBJ2-1; clone size: many; CDR3 length: 16; D gene: TRBD2
CDR3 DNA: TGTGCCAGCCGAATCCCGACAGGCCGGACCACTGAAGCTTTCTTT; CDR3 protein: CASRIPTGRTTEAFF; V gene: TRBV2; J gene: TRBJ1-1; clone size: many; CDR3 length: 15; D gene: -
CDR3 DNA: TGCAGTGCTCACCACTCCGACAGTACATACGAGCAGTACTTC; CDR3 protein: CSAHHSDSTYEQYF; V gene: TRBV20-1; J gene: TRBJ2-7; clone size: few; CDR3 length: 14; D gene: -
CDR3 DNA: TGTGCCAGCAGAAGGGACCCGGGACAGGGGCCCTATGGCTACACCTTC; CDR3 protein: CASRRDPGQGPYGYTF; V gene: TRBV6-1; J gene: TRBJ1-2; clone size: once; CDR3 length: 16; D gene: TRBD1
CDR3 DNA: TGTGCCAGCAGTTTCGGACAGGGGGCGGTGGATGAGCAGTTCTTC; CDR3 protein: CASSFGQGAVDEQFF; V gene: TRBV12-3/TRBV12-4; J gene: TRBJ2-1; clone size: few; CDR3 length: 15; D gene: TRBD1
CDR3 DNA: TGTGCCAGCAGGGTGGATCGGGAACCCTACGAGCAGTACTTC; CDR3 protein: CASRVDREPYEQYF; V gene: TRBV5-6; J gene: TRBJ2-7; clone size: few; CDR3 length: 14; D gene: -
CDR3 DNA: TGTGCCAGCAGTTACTATCAGGGGGCTGTCTATGGCTACACCTTC; CDR3 protein: CASSYYQGAVYGYTF; V gene: TRBV6-5; J gene: TRBJ1-2; clone size: -; CDR3 length: 15; D gene: TRBD1
CDR3 DNA: TGTGCCAGCAGCTTAGGAGGTGAGGGCACAGATACGCAGTATTTT; CDR3 protein: CASSLGGEGTDTQYF; V gene: TRBV7-9; J gene: TRBJ2-3; clone size: -; CDR3 length: 15; D gene: -
CDR3 DNA: TGTGCCACCCAGGGACAGGGAACCTACGAGCAGTACTTC; CDR3 protein: CATQGQGTYEQYF; V gene: TRBV24-1; J gene: TRBJ2-7; clone size: many; CDR3 length: 13; D gene: TRBD1
CDR3 DNA: TGTGCCAGCAGCTTAGTGATGGCAGCGGGAGGGCGGGACGAGCAGTACTTC; CDR3 protein: CASSLVMAAGGRDEQYF; V gene: TRBV7-2; J gene: TRBJ2-7; clone size: many; CDR3 length: 17; D gene: TRBD2
CDR3 DNA: TGTGCCAGCAGTTACTCGGTTTTGGATACGCAGTATTTT; CDR3 protein: CASSYSVLDTQYF; V gene: TRBV6-2/TRBV6-3; J gene: TRBJ2-3; clone size: many; CDR3 length: 13; D gene: -
CDR3 DNA: TGCGCCAGCAGCCTACACAGCGCCCAGGTTGACGGGGAGCTGTTTTTT; CDR3 protein: CASSLHSAQVDGELFF; V gene: TRBV4-3; J gene: TRBJ2-2; clone size: -; CDR3 length: 16; D gene: -
CDR3 DNA: TGTGCCAGCAGCCGCGTTCGTCAGGACATTCAGTACTTC; CDR3 protein: CASSRVRQDIQYF; V gene: TRBV11-3; J gene: TRBJ2-4; clone size: many; CDR3 length: 13; D gene: -
CDR3 DNA: TGTGCCAGCAGGGCGGCGGGACTAGCGGGGACCGGGGAGCTGTTTTTT; CDR3 protein: CASRAAGLAGTGELFF; V gene: TRBV2; J gene: TRBJ2-2; clone size: many; CDR3 length: 16; D gene: TRBD2
CDR3 DNA: TGTGCCAGCAGTTTATTACAGGCGAACACTGAAGCTTTCTTT; CDR3 protein: CASSLLQANTEAFF; V gene: TRBV27; J gene: TRBJ1-1; clone size: few; CDR3 length: 14; D gene: -